These T cell receptor beta chains were read from a single sample in a study of cytomegalovirus exposure and HLA in healthy donors. TCRdb's table, derived via immunoSEQ multiplex PCR, lists solely in-frame clones and lacks some. The table has hundreds of thousands of clones, roughly 90% seen once. Sequencing was carried out using PBMCs. The receptors derive from a woman aged 18-35 years in good health and CMV-seronegative. Each CDR3 is given with its conserved first and last residue. A D gene is named only where the DNA matches it firmly. The listing skips clone size in some rows; elsewhere it reads once, few, many or a size class.

>TRBJ2-3|.|TRBV5-6|.|15
TGTGCCAGCAGCTTGCGGGATTCTAGCACAGATACGCAGTATTTT
CASSLRDSSTDTQYF
>TRBJ1-1|TRBD1|TRBV2|.|12
TGTGCCAGCAGTGAAGGTGGCAGGGGGGTTTTCTTT
CASSEGGRGVFF
>TRBJ1-5|.|TRBV28|.|14
TGTGCCAGCACCGTAACGACACAGCTTCAGCCCCAGCATTTT
CASTVTTQLQPQHF
>TRBJ1-1|.|TRBV5-1|few|14
TGCGCCAGCAGCCTGAGCGCGGGAAACACTGAAGCTTTCTTT
CASSLSAGNTEAFF
>TRBJ2-7|TRBD2|TRBV28|.|15
TGTGCCAGCAGTTTATCTTCAGGACTAGCGGGCGAGCAGTACTTC
CASSLSSGLAGEQYF
>TRBJ1-1|.|TRBV30|.|15
TGTGCCTGGATGTCGGGGGTCACTATGAACACTGAAGCTTTCTTT
CAWMSGVTMNTEAFF
>TRBJ2-7|TRBD2|TRBV5-6|few|15
TGTGCCAGCAGAAAGACTAGCGGAGGGTTCTACGAGCAGTACTTC
CASRKTSGGFYEQYF
>TRBJ2-7|.|TRBV4-3|.|15
TGCGCCAGCAGCCAAGATCCTAGCGCCTCCTACGAGCAGTACTTC
CASSQDPSASYEQYF
>TRBJ2-7|TRBD2|TRBV6-1|few|15
TGTGCCAGCAGTGACCTAGCGGGAGATAGCTACGAGCAGTACTTC
CASSDLAGDSYEQYF
>TRBJ1-1|TRBD1|TRBV29-1|.|14
TGCAGCGTTAGACAGGGGTTGGTCGGCCCTGAAGCTTTCTTT
CSVRQGLVGPEAFF
>TRBJ1-2|.|TRBV19|.|12
TGTGCCAGTTACGCAGGGGTCGGCGGCTACACCTTC
CASYAGVGGYTF
>TRBJ1-4|.|TRBV29-1|.|14
TGCAGCGTTGAAACGCCGGGGAGCAATGAAAAACTGTTTTTT
CSVETPGSNEKLFF
>TRBJ2-1|.|TRBV27|.|19
TGTGCCAGCAGTTCCTACGGGACAGCAGTTAGCGGGGTATACAATGAGCAGTTCTTC
CASSSYGTAVSGVYNEQFF
>TRBJ2-7|TRBD1|TRBV7-2|.|14
TGTGCCAGCATACAAACAGGGGGCCCCTACGAGCAGTACTTC
CASIQTGGPYEQYF
>TRBJ2-7|.|TRBV15|.|15
TGTGCCACCAGCAGAGATCCCGACTACTTCTACGAGCAGTACTTC
CATSRDPDYFYEQYF
>TRBJ2-7|.|TRBV2|.|16
TGTGCCAGCACCTCCCAAGGGACGCAGGGGCTCTACGAGCAGTACTTC
CASTSQGTQGLYEQYF
>TRBJ2-1|TRBD2|TRBV27|.|17
TGTGCCAGCAGTCAATACCGACTAGCGGGAGGTTACAATGAGCAGTTCTTC
CASSQYRLAGGYNEQFF
>TRBJ2-7|TRBD1|TRBV7-9|.|15
TGTGCCAGCAGCTCCAGACAGGGACAGTACTACGAGCAGTACTTC
CASSSRQGQYYEQYF
>TRBJ2-3|.|TRBV6-1|once|13
TGTGCCAGTCGTCGTCGAGGCACAGATACGCAGTATTTT
CASRRRGTDTQYF
>TRBJ1-4|TRBD1|TRBV5-1|.|15
TGCGCCAGCAGCGTTGAGGGACAGGGTAATGAAAAACTGTTTTTT
CASSVEGQGNEKLFF
>TRBJ1-1|.|TRBV28|.|14
TGTGCCAGCAGTCTAATACAAAGGACAGTTGAAGCTTTCTTT
CASSLIQRTVEAFF
>TRBJ2-3|.|TRBV9|.|16
TGTGCCAGCAGCGTAGATACGGGAGAGGGGACAGATACGCAGTATTTT
CASSVDTGEGTDTQYF
>TRBJ2-7|.|TRBV28|.|13
TGTGCCAGCATCTCACGGTCACCCTACGAGCAGTACTTC
CASISRSPYEQYF
>TRBJ2-3|TRBD2|TRBV7-2|.|17
TGTGCCAGCAGCTTAGGATTAGCGGGAGGGAGGAGTGATACGCAGTATTTT
CASSLGLAGGRSDTQYF
>TRBJ2-1|.|TRBV7-3|.|13
TGTGCCAGCAGCTTAAGCAGTCACAATGAGCAGTTCTTC
CASSLSSHNEQFF
>TRBJ2-3|TRBD1|TRBV4-3|.|15
TGCGCCAGCAGCCAGAGCGACGGGACAGAAGATACGCAGTATTTT
CASSQSDGTEDTQYF
>TRBJ2-6|.|TRBV5-4|.|16
TGTGCCAGCAGCTTTCCTGGGAGCTCTGGGGCCAACGTCCTGACTTTC
CASSFPGSSGANVLTF
>TRBJ2-7|.|TRBV7-9|.|11
TGTGCCAGCAGCTTACACTACGAGCAGTACTTC
CASSLHYEQYF
>TRBJ2-7|TRBD2|TRBV30|.|18
TGTGCCGATTTAGAGGCTAGCGGGACCCCTAACATCTCCTACGAGCAGTACTTC
CADLEASGTPNISYEQYF
>TRBJ2-7|.|TRBV19|.|15
TGTGCCAGTAGTATAGAAGCAGGTTCCTCCTACGAGCAGTACTTC
CASSIEAGSSYEQYF
>TRBJ1-2|.|TRBV29-1|once|10
TGCAGCGTTGTTTCGGGGGGCTACACCTTC
CSVVSGGYTF
>TRBJ2-6|.|TRBV7-2|.|16
TGTGCCAGCAGCTTAGTAAGGGGTGCTGGGGCCAACGTCCTGACTTTC
CASSLVRGAGANVLTF
>TRBJ2-2|TRBD1|TRBV15|.|16
TGTGCCACCAGCAGGGATGACAGGGGAGGCAACGGGGAGCTGTTTTTT
CATSRDDRGGNGELFF
>TRBJ2-7|.|TRBV27|.|14
TGTGCCAGCAGTTTTTCGACTACCACCTACGAGCAGTACTTC
CASSFSTTTYEQYF
>TRBJ2-5|TRBD2|TRBV9|.|16
TGTGCCAGCAGCGTGTCCGGGAGTCGGACTAGGGAGACCCAGTACTTC
CASSVSGSRTRETQYF
>TRBJ1-5|.|TRBV5-6|.|14
TGTGCCAGCAGCTTGCGGGGGGCCCTTCAGCCCCAGCATTTT
CASSLRGALQPQHF
>TRBJ2-7|.|TRBV2|.|12
TGTGCCGTTTCAGGGGCCCCCTACGAGCAGTACTTC
CAVSGAPYEQYF
>TRBJ2-7|.|TRBV10-3|.|13
TGTGCCATCAGTGAGGGGCCCCCCTACGAGCAGTACTTC
CAISEGPPYEQYF
>TRBJ2-7|.|TRBV7-9|.|11
TGTGCCAGCAGCATGGAGTACGAGCAGTACTTC
CASSMEYEQYF
>TRBJ1-2|TRBD1|TRBV6-4|.|15
TGTGCCAGCAGTGACGAGACAGGGGGCTACTATGGCTACACCTTC
CASSDETGGYYGYTF
>TRBJ2-7|TRBD2|TRBV27|.|14
TGTGCCAGCAGGGGACTAGATTTACCCTACGAGCAGTACTTC
CASRGLDLPYEQYF
>TRBJ2-7|.|TRBV6-5|.|15
TGTGCCAGCACTACCCGACCGGGCCCAGGGAACGAGCAGTACTTC
CASTTRPGPGNEQYF
>TRBJ2-1|TRBD2|TRBV18|.|13
TGTGCCAGCTCACAACTAGCGGGGGAGGCACAGTTCTTC
CASSQLAGEAQFF
>TRBJ2-7|.|TRBV28|few|13
TGTGCCAGCAGTCCCTTCAGTTCCTACGAGCAGTACTTC
CASSPFSSYEQYF
>TRBJ2-4|TRBD2|TRBV5-1|.|16
TGCGCCAGCAGCTTAGGGACTAGTCCCAACCCAAGCATTCAGTACTTC
CASSLGTSPNPSIQYF
>TRBJ1-1|.|TRBV28|.|13
TGTGCCAGCAGTCCCTCAGGGAACACTGAAGCTTTCTTT
CASSPSGNTEAFF
>TRBJ2-2|.|TRBV19|.|16
TGTGCCAGTAGTATCCGGGGGACCCGGGCCACCGGGGAGCTGTTTTTT
CASSIRGTRATGELFF
>TRBJ2-1|TRBD2|TRBV19|.|14
TGTGCCAGCCAGACTAGCGGGAGCCACAATGAGCAGTTCTTC
CASQTSGSHNEQFF
>TRBJ2-1|.|TRBV5-6|.|15
TGTGCCAGCAGCCCCCAAGGGAGCTCCTACAATGAGCAGTTCTTC
CASSPQGSSYNEQFF
>TRBJ2-5|.|TRBV9|.|16
TGTGCCAGCAGCGTAGATGCAGGGCAAGGGGGAGAGACCCAGTACTTC
CASSVDAGQGGETQYF
>TRBJ2-7|TRBD2|TRBV5-1|.|15
TGCGCCAGCAGCTTGAGCGGGGGCCAGAACTACGAGCAGTACTTC
CASSLSGGQNYEQYF
>TRBJ2-2|TRBD2|TRBV11-2|.|16
TGTGCCAGCAGTTCCTCCCGACTAGCGGGAAGCGGGGAGCTGTTTTTT
CASSSSRLAGSGELFF
>TRBJ2-7|.|TRBV5-1|.|12
TGCGCCAGCAGCAAGACAGATTACGAGCAGTACTTC
CASSKTDYEQYF
>TRBJ2-1|TRBD2|TRBV5-6|.|14
TGTGCCAGCAGCTTGCTAGCGGGAGGCAATGAGCAGTTCTTC
CASSLLAGGNEQFF
>TRBJ1-1|.|TRBV30|.|13
TGTGCCTGGAGTGTTTGGGGGGGCAGCCGAGCTTTCTTT
CAWSVWGGSRAFF
>TRBJ2-1|TRBD2|TRBV7-8|once|14
TGTGCCAGCAGGCTGGGGGTAGCGGGAGTTGAGCAGTTCTTC
CASRLGVAGVEQFF